These 16 T cell receptor beta chains were all obtained from the same sample, sequenced in a study of blood T cell repertoires in COVID-19. The repertoire was sequenced with immunoSEQ multiplex PCR; TCRdb's copy has only in-frame clones and lacks some. The sample shows 150,000 or so clones, almost 80% of them seen only once. The sequenced sample was PBMCs or T cells enriched from blood (not recorded which). All receptors come from a woman in her forties or fifties who had recovered from COVID-19.

The rearrangement joins TRBV30 to TRBJ1-1; D not certain. The CDR3 contains 11 residues. V dropped 5 bases and J dropped 1 base, with 5 bases sitting between them. CDR1 is GTSNPN, CDR2 SVGIG, per germline (reference sequence). The CDR3 spells CAWAKNTEAFF. The CDR3 nucleotides read TGTGCCTGGGCTAAGAACACTGAAGCTTTCTTT.

The chain links TRBV27 to TRBJ2-4, with 16 bases identical to TRBD2. CDR3 length equals 19 residues. J gave up 8 bases and V 3 bases, and 13 bases lay outside the gene matches. The germline gives CDR1 MNHEY, CDR2 SMNVEV (reference sequence). CDR3 region: CASSFQPPGLAGGRDIQYF. The CDR3 DNA reads TGTGCCAGCAGTTTCCAGCCGCCGGGACTAGCGGGAGGGCGAGACATTCAGTACTTC.

The chain carries TRBV6-5 and TRBJ1-6; D remains unclear. V lost 8 bases to trimming and J lost 9 bases, with 17 bases between them. Germline V gene sequence: CDR1 MNHEY, CDR2 SVGAGI. The CDR3 runs to 14 residues. CDR3 sequence: CASSVELHGSPLHF. Here the CDR3 DNA reads TGTGCCAGCTCTGTGGAGCTCCACGGTTCACCCCTCCACTTT.

The V and J genes are TRBV6-5 and TRBJ2-7; 7 bases match TRBD1. The V gene's germline CDR1 is MNHEY and CDR2 SVGAGI. V shed 7 bases, J shed 3 bases, and the junction held 6 bases outside the gene matches. This CDR3 has 13 residues. The CDR3 region has the DNA TGTGCCAGCACTGGACAGGCGAACTACGAGCAGTACTTC. It translates to CASTGQANYEQYF.

The chain links TRBV7-8 to TRBJ1-1; TRBD1 matches at 11 bases. J lost 5 bases, V lost 3 bases, and 2 bases had no gene match. Germline V CDR1 and CDR2: SGHVS, FQNEAQ. The CDR3 totals 14 residues. CDR3 sequence reads: CASSFGTGGTEAFF. As DNA, the CDR3 is TGTGCCAGCAGCTTCGGGACAGGGGGGACTGAAGCTTTCTTT.

This clone has only a few counts. The CDR3 sequence is CASSESRGQGDNEQFF. The DNA of the CDR3 is TGCGCCAGCAGTGAGTCGAGGGGACAGGGGGACAATGAGCAGTTCTTC. The chain recombines TRBV10-1 with TRBJ2-1; 11 nucleotides align to TRBD1. Germline lookup yields CDR1 WNHNN and CDR2 SYGVQD (reference sequence). V shed 0 bases, J shed 5 bases, and the junction held 3 bases outside the gene matches. The CDR3 has 16 residues.

The chain joins TRBV10-2 to TRBJ1-2; perhaps TRBD1 as D (6 bases). The CDR3 is made up of 14 amino acids. Germline lookup yields CDR1 WSHSY and CDR2 SAAADI. Trimming shortened V by 10 bases and J by 0 bases, and 15 bases separated the two germline ends. CDR3: CAITQDSSNYGYTF. The CDR3 DNA reads TGCGCCATCACCCAGGACAGTTCTAACTATGGCTACACCTTC.

J is TRBJ2-1 and V is TRBV12-3 or TRBV12-4; D is unresolved. The V end was cut by 4 bases, the J end by 9 bases, with 7 bases between. CDR3 size: 11 residues. In nucleotides, the CDR3 is TGTGCCAGCAGTTCCCCGGTTGAGCAGTTCTTC. Translation: CASSSPVEQFF.

This chain uses TRBV5-1 with TRBJ2-7; no clear D gene. The V and J ends lost 0 bases and 2 bases respectively, with 9 bases between them. Germline V lookup: CDR1 SGHRS, CDR2 YFSETQ. CDR3 length equals 14 residues. The CDR3 bases are TGCGCCAGCAGCTTGGCCCCAGGCCCCTACGAGCAGTACTTC. As protein: CASSLAPGPYEQYF.

The rearrangement uses TRBV3-1 (or the pseudogene TRBV3-2) and TRBJ1-1; 7 bases match TRBD1. CDR3 length equals 16 residues. Germline V gene sequence: CDR1 LGHDT, CDR2 YNNKEL (reference sequence). V was clipped by 0 bases and J by 4 bases; unmatched bases: 8. CDR3 sequence (DNA): TGTGCCAGCAGCCAAGAGGGAGAGGGGGCGGGCACTGAAGCTTTCTTT. It specifies CASSQEGEGAGTEAFF.

The J gene is TRBJ2-1, the V gene TRBV27, with 7 bases fitting TRBD1. The CDR3 sequence is 16 residues long. V lost 5 bases, J lost 1 base, and 8 bases stayed unmatched. Germline loops: CDR1 MNHEY, CDR2 SMNVEV (reference sequence). CDR3 in DNA: TGTGCCAGCAGTACTCCTAGGGGGCCATCCTACAATGAGCAGTTCTTC. It encodes CASSTPRGPSYNEQFF.

J is TRBJ2-5 and V is TRBV11-3; D is ambiguous. Germline CDR1 SGHNT, CDR2 YENEEA. The CDR3 has 12 amino acids. Between the trimmed V and J ends, which lost 4 bases and 3 bases, there was a span of 6 bases. CDR3 amino acids: CASSSVEETQYF. CDR3 sequence (DNA): TGTGCCAGCAGCTCCGTCGAAGAGACCCAGTACTTC. The variable domain in full, completed from reference TRBV11-3 and TRBJ2-5, reads EAGVVQSPRYKIIEKKQPVAFWCNPISGHNTLYWYLQNLGQGPELLIRYENEEAVDDSQLPKDRFSAERLKGVDSTLKIQPAELGDSAVYLCASSSVEETQYFGPGTRLLVL.

The chain has TRBV30 and TRBJ1-6, with TRBD1 matching over 10 bases. Germline V gene lookup returns CDR1 GTSNPN and CDR2 SVGIG (reference sequence). The junction had 1 base not matched to a gene; V was cut back by 2 bases and J by 6 bases. The CDR3 has 14 residues. The CDR3: CAWSRDRGNSPLHF. In DNA form, the CDR3 reads TGTGCCTGGAGTAGGGACAGGGGTAATTCACCCCTCCACTTT.

This chain uses TRBV19 with TRBJ2-7; D not certain. Germline V gene sequence: CDR1 LNHDA, CDR2 SQIVND (reference sequence). The V gene lost 0 bases and the J gene lost 4 bases, with 7 bases spanning the gap. There are 13 residues in the CDR3. CDR3 loop: CASSIEKRYEQYF. CDR3 sequence (DNA): TGTGCCAGTAGTATAGAAAAGCGATACGAGCAGTACTTC.

The DNA of the CDR3 is TGTGCCAGCAGCGTAGCTACCTGGGACAGTAATGGCTACACCTTC. It is translated as CASSVATWDSNGYTF. V usage is TRBV9 and J usage is TRBJ1-2, with TRBD1 identical over 7 bases. This CDR3 region has 15 residues. The junction had 8 bases not matched to a gene; V was cut back by 0 bases and J by 6 bases. The germline V gene has CDR1 SGDLS and CDR2 YYNGEE.

This clone was seen more than once but under ten times. This rearrangement joins TRBV19 to TRBJ1-6; TRBD1 agrees at 9 bases. The J segment lost 7 bases and the V segment lost 7 bases, leaving 2 bases of the junction unmatched. The germline V gene has CDR1 LNHDA and CDR2 SQIVND (reference sequence). The CDR3 runs 13 residues. This CDR3 reads CASNGQGNSPLHF. CDR3 coding DNA: TGTGCCAGTAATGGACAGGGGAATTCACCCCTCCACTTT.